This T cell receptor (beta chain) was sequenced for a study of T cells of healthy individuals. This clonotype appeared many times. TCRdb independently ran MiXCR on the 5' RACE reads; one entry per CDR3 protein. Of tens of thousands of distinct CDR3 sequences listed, approximately 4.7% are singletons. The germline V gene has CDR1 KGHSH and CDR2 LQKENI. The V gene end was trimmed by 3 bases and the J gene end by 7 bases; junction bases not matched to a gene: 8. CDR3 length equals 14 residues. The chain employs TRBV18 and TRBJ2-7; 8 bases fit TRBD1. This clonotype was obtained from a female donor in good health. The CDR3, as DNA: TGTGCCAGCTCACCTTCCGGAAACAGGGGGGAGCAGTACTTC. As protein: CASSPSGNRGEQYF.